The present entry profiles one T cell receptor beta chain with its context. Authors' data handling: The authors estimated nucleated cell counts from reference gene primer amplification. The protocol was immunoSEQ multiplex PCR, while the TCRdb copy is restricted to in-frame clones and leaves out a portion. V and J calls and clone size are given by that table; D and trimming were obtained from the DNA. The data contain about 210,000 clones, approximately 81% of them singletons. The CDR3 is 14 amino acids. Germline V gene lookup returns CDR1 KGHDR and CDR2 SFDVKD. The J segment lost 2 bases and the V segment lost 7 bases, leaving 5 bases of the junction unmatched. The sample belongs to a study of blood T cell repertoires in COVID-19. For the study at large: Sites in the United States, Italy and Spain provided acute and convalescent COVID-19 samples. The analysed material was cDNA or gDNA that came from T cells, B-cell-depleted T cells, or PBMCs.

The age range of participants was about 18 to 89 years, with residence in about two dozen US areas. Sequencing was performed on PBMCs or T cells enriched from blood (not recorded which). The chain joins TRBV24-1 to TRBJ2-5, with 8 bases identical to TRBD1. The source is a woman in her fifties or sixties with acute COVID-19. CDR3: CATSPWTGQETQYF. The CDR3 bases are TGTGCCACCAGCCCTTGGACAGGGCAAGAGACCCAGTACTTC.